The next 21 T cell receptor beta chains were all read from a single sample in a study of regulatory T cells in long-lasting Graves disease. As to time point: newly diagnosed GD, antithyroid drugs for less than 3 months. Researchers made the TCR library from RNA that was extracted from PBMCs. Arm-PCR of CDR3 regions and iRepertoire HTBI primers were used to build TCR beta libraries. TCRdb re-called the multiplex PCR reads through MiXCR, storing one row per CDR3 protein. The table has approximately 400,000 distinct CDR3 sequences, under 15% seen once. These data are also associated with another study on T cells in Graves' hyperthyroidism and ophthalmopathy.

Source: peripheral blood mononuclear cells (PBMCs), taken at new diagnosis, from a patient treated with antithyroid drugs. These TCRs come from a woman aged 25-40 years with Graves disease.

The table lists this clonotype with many counts. This sequence joins TRBV20-1 and TRBJ2-6, with D possibly TRBD1 on 5 matching bases. With 6 bases removed from V and 0 bases from J, the gap between germline ends came to 12 bases. CDR1 and CDR2 (germline): DFQATT, SNEGSKA (reference sequence). This CDR3 is 15 amino acids long. This chain's CDR3 is CSAMTVNSGANVLTF. Here the CDR3 DNA reads TGCAGTGCAATGACAGTGAACTCTGGGGCCAACGTCCTGACTTTC.

A word on this clonotype: A single base separates this from a much larger clone, so it may be a read error. This chain links TRBV5-4 with TRBJ1-1, with 8 nucleotides matching TRBD1. The CDR3 contains 13 residues. CDR1 and CDR2 from the germline V gene are SGHNT and YYREEE (reference sequence). The V and J ends lost 4 bases and 11 bases, in that order; junction bases with no gene match: 10. CDR3 sequence: CASSLRQGPGAFF. CDR3 DNA sequence: TGTGCCAGCAGCCTCCGACAGGGGCCGGGGGCTTTCTTT.

This clonotype was observed a single time. This sequence joins TRBV3-1 and TRBJ2-5, with TRBD2 identical over 11 bases. Germline values: CDR1 LGHDT, CDR2 YNNKEL (reference sequence). The CDR3 is 18 amino acids. V lost 1 base to trimming and J lost 1 base; unmatched junction nucleotides: 8. The CDR3 protein is CASSQGLAGGYSQETQYF. The CDR3 DNA reads as TGTGCCAGCAGCCAAGGGCTAGCGGGAGGCTATTCCCAAGAGACCCAGTACTTC.

Many counts were recorded for this clonotype. J is TRBJ2-1 and V is TRBV11-3, with 9 nucleotides matching TRBD2. The junction had 5 bases not matched to a gene; V was cut back by 1 base and J by 1 base. This CDR3 is 17 amino acids long. CDR1 is SGHNT, CDR2 YENEEA, per germline. CDR3 nucleotides: TGTGCCAGCAGCTTAGGATGGACTAGCGAGTCCTACAATGAGCAGTTCTTC. It yields the protein CASSLGWTSESYNEQFF.

This clonotype was counted ten times or more. The chain joins TRBV18 to TRBJ1-1; D uncertain. V gave up 2 bases and J gave up 5 bases, with 12 bases separating them. Germline V gene data show CDR1 as KGHSH and CDR2 as LQKENI. This CDR3 has 14 residues. The CDR3 sequence: CASSPGQVWTEAFF. The CDR3 nucleotides read TGTGCCAGCTCACCAGGGCAGGTTTGGACTGAAGCTTTCTTT.

The chain joins TRBV20-1 to TRBJ2-5; TRBD2 matches at 8 bases. Trimming removed 0 bases from V and 5 bases from J; junction bases left unmatched: 11. This CDR3 has 16 residues. Germline loops: CDR1 DFQATT, CDR2 SNEGSKA (reference sequence). CDR3 in DNA: TGCAGTGCTAGAGATTTTGCGGGAGGCCGGGCGGAGACCCAGTACTTC. Translating it yields CSARDFAGGRAETQYF.

This chain joins TRBV27 and TRBJ1-5, with D hard to call. Germline lookup yields CDR1 MNHEY and CDR2 SMNVEV (reference sequence). Trimming removed 6 bases from V and 9 bases from J, with 18 bases in between. This CDR3 comprises 14 residues. The CDR3 spells CASRPGEAIGPQHF. The DNA for the CDR3 is TGTGCCAGCAGGCCCGGAGAGGCGATCGGGCCCCAGCATTTT.

In its sample, this clonotype was seen a few times. V usage is TRBV25-1 and J usage is TRBJ1-2; a weak D match, TRBD1 (5 bases). In germline, CDR1 is MGHDK, CDR2 SYGVNS. This CDR3 region has 14 residues. V dropped 4 bases and J dropped 7 bases, with 16 bases sitting between them. The CDR3 region has the DNA TGTGCCAGCAGTGTCGGGAGGGGTTTATTTGGCTACACCTTC. Residues: CASSVGRGLFGYTF.

Ten or more counts support this clonotype. This rearrangement joins TRBV6-9 to TRBJ2-1; D is uncertain. Trimming removed 3 bases from V and 9 bases from J, with 12 bases in between. Germline lookup yields CDR1 MNHGY and CDR2 SVAAGI. The CDR3 runs 13 residues. CDR3 DNA sequence: TGTGCCAGCAGTTACTCAGCCCTCGGTGAGCAGTTCTTC. It is translated as CASSYSALGEQFF.

This clonotype was detected ten times or more. This chain joins TRBV30 and TRBJ1-2; no clear D. V was pared by 2 bases and J by 5 bases, with 12 bases between. The CDR3 is 13 amino acids. Germline assignment: CDR1 GTSNPN and CDR2 SVGIG (reference sequence). CDR3 in DNA: TGTGCCTGGAGTCCTCCCCCTGGGTATGGCTACACCTTC. It translates to CAWSPPPGYGYTF.

This clonotype turned up a few times. The rearrangement joins TRBV4-1 to TRBJ2-7; D is unresolved. The germline V and J ends were trimmed by 3 bases and 3 bases, with 9 bases remaining between them. The CDR3 extends over 13 amino acids. Germline V gene sequence: CDR1 MGHRA, CDR2 YSYEKL. In DNA, the CDR3 is TGCGCCAGCAGCCAGCGGCCCGACTACGAGCAGTACTTC. Translated: CASSQRPDYEQYF.

This clonotype was picked up many times. The J gene is TRBJ2-7, the V gene TRBV6-2 or TRBV6-3; tentative D call: TRBD1 (6 bases). The germline CDR1 and CDR2 sequences are MNHEY and SVGEGT. The CDR3 loop spans 16 amino acids. Trimming removed 9 bases from V and 2 bases from J, with 23 bases in between. CDR3 loop: CASSSRVGGVTYEQYF. CDR3 bases: TGTGCCAGTTCCTCTCGGGTAGGGGGTGTAACCTACGAGCAGTACTTC.

This clonotype appeared many times. The chain uses TRBV19 and TRBJ2-3, with D possibly being TRBD2 (6 bases). Looked up from germline, CDR1 is LNHDA and CDR2 is SQIVND (reference sequence). The V and J ends lost 9 bases and 5 bases respectively, with 12 bases between them. The CDR3 sequence is 12 residues long. The CDR3 nucleotides read TGTGCCAGCAGCATCGGGGGAGATACGCAGTATTTT. Protein product: CASSIGGDTQYF.

The chain combines TRBV6-1 with TRBJ1-1, with unresolved D. CDR3 length equals 13 residues. Trimming left V 7 bases short and J 1 base short, with 10 bases between. CDR1 and CDR2 from the germline V gene are MNHNS and SASEGT. CDR3 bases: TGTGCCAGCACTCGATCCAGGAACACTGAAGCTTTCTTT. Translated: CASTRSRNTEAFF.

This clonotype was recorded many times. This sequence joins TRBV2 and TRBJ2-5, with D perhaps TRBD2 (6 bases). The CDR3 extends over 15 amino acids. Trimming cost V 6 bases and J 5 bases, with 19 bases left between them. CDR1 and CDR2 (germline): SNHLY, FYNNEI. CDR3 nucleotides: TGTGCCAGCAGGGCCAGGGAGTCGGCGGGGGAGACCCAGTACTTC. Amino acids: CASRARESAGETQYF. Looking up the rest from reference TRBV2 and TRBJ2-5 gives the full variable domain: EPEVTQTPSHQVTQMGQEVILRCVPISNHLYFYWYRQILGQKVEFLVSFYNNEISEKSEIFDDQFSVERPDGSNFTLKIRSTKLEDSAMYFCASRARESAGETQYFGPGTRLLVL.

This clonotype has a count of ten or more. V usage is TRBV3-1 and J usage is TRBJ2-5, with D hard to call. CDR3 length: 12 residues. Germline CDR1 and CDR2: LGHDT and YNNKEL (reference sequence). Trimming pared 8 bases from V and 5 bases from J, leaving 12 bases between. The CDR3: CASGEGGETQYF. CDR3 nucleotide sequence: TGTGCCAGCGGGGAAGGCGGTGAGACCCAGTACTTC.

This clonotype has at least ten counts. V usage is TRBV20-1 and J usage is TRBJ2-7; 8 nucleotides match TRBD1. The J segment lost 9 bases and the V segment lost 0 bases, leaving 13 bases of the junction unmatched. CDR1 and CDR2 from the germline V gene are DFQATT and SNEGSKA (reference sequence). The CDR3 contains 15 residues. The CDR3 reads CSARDPGGNRGWQYF. The CDR3 DNA reads TGCAGTGCTAGAGATCCAGGGGGCAATCGGGGTTGGCAGTACTTC.

The chain is built from TRBV5-6 and TRBJ1-1; unclear D gene. This CDR3 contains 14 residues. With 0 bases removed from V and 3 bases from J, the gap between germline ends came to 9 bases. Germline CDR1 reads SGHDT; CDR2 reads YYEEEE. Here the CDR3 DNA reads TGTGCCAGCAGCTTGGCCGGAGGGCACACTGAAGCTTTCTTT. Its protein product is CASSLAGGHTEAFF.

There are many counts of this clonotype. The chain combines TRBV12-3 or TRBV12-4 with TRBJ2-3; unclear D gene. V gave up 6 bases and J gave up 0 bases, with 10 bases separating them. The CDR3 is 14 amino acids. The CDR3 nucleotides read TGTGCCAGCAGCCCCCTTCCGAGCACAGATACGCAGTATTTT. Its protein is CASSPLPSTDTQYF.

Regarding this clonotype: Given a much more abundant clone one base away, this may be a read error. The chain carries TRBV2 and TRBJ2-2, with D perhaps TRBD1 (5 bases). The V gene's germline CDR1 is SNHLY and CDR2 FYNNEI. V was cut by 4 bases and J by 2 bases, with 8 bases left in between. CDR3 length: 14 amino acids. The CDR3 bases are TGTGCCAGCAGTGTGGACACCAACACCGGGGAGCTGTTTTTT. The encoded protein is CASSVDTNTGELFF.

The gene calls are TRBV12-3 or TRBV12-4 and TRBJ1-5; perhaps TRBD1 as D (5 bases). The CDR3 length is 16 residues. Trimming removed 3 bases from V and 5 bases from J, with 17 bases in between. CDR3 amino acids: CASSLGPGPSYQPQHF. Written as DNA, the CDR3 is TGTGCCAGCAGTTTGGGTCCGGGGCCATCCTATCAGCCCCAGCATTTT.